The rows below give T cell receptor beta chains drawn from one sample of a study of OX40 agonist ivuxolimab in advanced cancers. Clones were read by immunoSEQ multiplex PCR, and TCRdb kept only the in-frame ones, dropping some. This repertoire shows tens of thousands of clones, more than 85% found once; its top ten account for roughly a tenth. The sequenced sample was CD4+ or CD8+ T cells sorted from blood, obtained in a trial of the OX40 agonist ivuxolimab. These TCRs come from an adult with an advanced solid tumor such as melanoma, head and neck, liver or kidney cancer. Each CDR3 is given with its conserved first and last residue. D genes are given only for firm matches. Where a row states a size, it is once, few, many or the class of an expanded clone; other rows omit it.

V	J	size	D	DNA	CDR3
TRBV9	TRBJ2-2	NA	NA	TGTGCCAGCAGTTATATGAACACCGGGGAGCTGTTTTTT	CASSYMNTGELFF
TRBV4-1	TRBJ2-1	NA	TRBD2	TGCGCCAGCAGCCAAGAGGGAAGCGGGACCCTCTCCTACAATGAGCAGTTCTTC	CASSQEGSGTLSYNEQFF
TRBV11-2	TRBJ2-1	NA	NA	TGTGCCAGCAGCTTCGGCCAGGGTCATGAGCAGTTCTTC	CASSFGQGHEQFF
TRBV7-9	TRBJ2-7	NA	NA	TGTGCCAGCAGGTCGGGGAGCACCTACGAGCAGTACTTC	CASRSGSTYEQYF
TRBV9	TRBJ2-7	NA	TRBD2	TGTGCCAGCAGTTCTGGGACTAGCTACGAGCAGTACTTC	CASSSGTSYEQYF
TRBV6-4	TRBJ2-3	NA	TRBD2	TGTGCCAGCAGTGACACAGCGGGGGGCGGCACAGATACGCAGTATTTT	CASSDTAGGGTDTQYF
TRBV7-8	TRBJ2-3	NA	TRBD2	TGTGCCAGCAGCTCTAAGCTTGCGGGGGTCACAGATACGCAGTATTTT	CASSSKLAGVTDTQYF
TRBV29-1	TRBJ1-1	NA	NA	TGCAGCGTTGGCAGGGAGACTGAAGCTTTCTTT	CSVGRETEAFF
TRBV5-4	TRBJ2-7	NA	NA	TGTGCCAGCAGCTTGGCGGCGCTGGAGAAGCAGTACTTC	CASSLAALEKQYF
TRBV6-1	TRBJ1-3	NA	TRBD1	TGTGCCAGCAGTGTACCCCCAGGGGGGCAGGGAAACACCATATATTTT	CASSVPPGGQGNTIYF
TRBV16	TRBJ1-2	once	TRBD1	TGTGCCAGCAGCCAGTTACCGGGACAGGAGGACAGGGGCTATGGCTACACCTTC	CASSQLPGQEDRGYGYTF
TRBV6-5	TRBJ2-7	NA	NA	TGTGCCAGCAGTATAGGCCAGTTTCTGTCCTACGAGCAGTACTTC	CASSIGQFLSYEQYF
TRBV14	TRBJ1-2	NA	NA	TGTGCCAGCAGCCAAGTGGGGACCGGGGGCGACTATGGCTACACCTTC	CASSQVGTGGDYGYTF
TRBV7-9	TRBJ2-6	NA	NA	TGTGCCAGCAGCTTAGCGGGTTCGGTTGGGGCCAACGTCCTGACTTTC	CASSLAGSVGANVLTF
TRBV15	TRBJ2-7	NA	TRBD1	TGTGCCACCAGCAAAGACAGGGCAGGAACCTACGAGCAGTACTTC	CATSKDRAGTYEQYF
TRBV29-1	TRBJ1-2	NA	TRBD1	TGCAGCGTTCTTGGACAGGGGGCGGGTGGCTACACCTTC	CSVLGQGAGGYTF
TRBV7-9	TRBJ1-2	once	TRBD1	TGTGCCAGCAGCACGAGGGACAGAATATACTATGGCTACACCTTC	CASSTRDRIYYGYTF
TRBV27	TRBJ2-2	NA	NA	TGTGCCAGCAGTTTGGTGGGGCCCGCGAACACCGGGGAGCTGTTTTTT	CASSLVGPANTGELFF
TRBV7-8	TRBJ1-1	once	NA	TGTGCCAGCAGCTTACCCTGGGATACTGAAGCTTTCTTT	CASSLPWDTEAFF
TRBV13	TRBJ2-1	NA	TRBD2	TGTGCCAGCAGCTCGAGCGGGGACTCCTACAATGAGCAGTTCTTC	CASSSSGDSYNEQFF
TRBV2	TRBJ1-2	NA	NA	TGTGCCAGCAGGCCCGCAGGGAGCCCTATGTCCTATGGCTACACCTTC	CASRPAGSPMSYGYTF
TRBV2	TRBJ2-7	NA	NA	TGTGCCAGCAGTGAAAGGGGTGGGTACGGGCAGTACTTC	CASSERGGYGQYF
TRBV6-5	TRBJ2-7	once	TRBD2	TGTGCCAGCAGCATCTATAGCGGGGGGCCCTACGAGCAGTACTTC	CASSIYSGGPYEQYF
TRBV5-8	TRBJ2-7	NA	NA	TGTGCCAGCAGCTTTGTCGGAGTCGGGTTCCCCTACGAGCAGTACTTC	CASSFVGVGFPYEQYF
TRBV27	TRBJ1-3	NA	NA	TGTGCCAGCAGTTTAACGACCGGAAACACCATATATTTT	CASSLTTGNTIYF
TRBV4-3	TRBJ2-3	few	TRBD2	TGCGCCAGCAGCCAAGAGTGGACTAGCGGGGGGGCCGGCACAGATACGCAGTATTTT	CASSQEWTSGGAGTDTQYF
TRBV6-5	TRBJ1-5	NA	TRBD1	TGTGCCAGCAGTCAGGGACAGGGGAATCAGCCCCAGCATTTT	CASSQGQGNQPQHF
TRBV19	TRBJ1-4	once	NA	TGTGCCAGTAGTATCGCATTTCCAAGGGGCCCTTATGAAAAACTGTTTTTT	CASSIAFPRGPYEKLFF
TRBV27	TRBJ2-7	NA	NA	TGTGCCAGCAGTTTAGGGGGCGACGAGCAGTACTTC	CASSLGGDEQYF
TRBV6-6	TRBJ1-5	few	NA	TGTGCCAGCAGTTACTCGATACAGCCCCAGCATTTT	CASSYSIQPQHF
TRBV30	TRBJ2-2	NA	NA	TGTGCCTGGTTGGGGCCCACCGGGGAGCTGTTTTTT	CAWLGPTGELFF
TRBV7-6	TRBJ1-3	NA	NA	TGTGCCAGCAGCTTAGCGAACGCCCCGGGCGCTGGAAACACCATATATTTT	CASSLANAPGAGNTIYF
TRBV9	TRBJ1-4	NA	NA	TGTGCCAGCAGCGTGACGGGGGTTCCTAATGAAAAACTGTTTTTT	CASSVTGVPNEKLFF
TRBV5-6	TRBJ1-4	NA	NA	TGTGCCAGCAGCTTGCTTACAGGGACATCTAATGAAAAACTGTTTTTT	CASSLLTGTSNEKLFF
TRBV7-8	TRBJ2-2	once	NA	TGTGCCAGCAGCTTAGGAGCTGGGAACACCGGGGAGCTGTTTTTT	CASSLGAGNTGELFF
TRBV11-2	TRBJ2-3	NA	NA	TGTGCCAGCAGCTTCCCAGATACGCAGTATTTT	CASSFPDTQYF
TRBV6-1	TRBJ1-4	NA	NA	TGTGCCGGGGGAAGCTTTCCAACTAATGAAAAACTGTTTTTT	CAGGSFPTNEKLFF
TRBV7-9	TRBJ2-1	once	NA	TGTGCCAGCAGCTTAGACGGGATTTACAATGAGCAGTTCTTC	CASSLDGIYNEQFF
TRBV5-4	TRBJ2-3	NA	NA	TGTGCCAGCAGCACATTGTCAGGGGCAGATACGCAGTATTTT	CASSTLSGADTQYF
TRBV5-6	TRBJ2-2	NA	TRBD2	TGTGCCAGCAGACCCGGGACTAGCGGGGGAAACACCGGGGAGCTGTTTTTT	CASRPGTSGGNTGELFF
TRBV5-4	TRBJ1-2	NA	TRBD1	TGTGCCAGCAGCTGGACAGGGGTCGTCGATGGCTACACCTTC	CASSWTGVVDGYTF
TRBV11-2	TRBJ2-3	NA	NA	TGTGCCAGCAGCTTAACCCCTTTTATCACAGATACGCAGTATTTT	CASSLTPFITDTQYF
TRBV11-2	TRBJ1-1	NA	NA	TGTGCCAGCAGCCCAGGGACTGAAGCTTTCTTT	CASSPGTEAFF
TRBV6-5	TRBJ2-7	NA	NA	TGTGCCAGCAGTTACGCGGACGGTTACGAGCAGTACTTC	CASSYADGYEQYF
TRBV9	TRBJ2-1	NA	NA	TGTGCCAGCAGCGTAGAGGGACGGACATGGTACAATGAGCAGTTCTTC	CASSVEGRTWYNEQFF
TRBV27	TRBJ2-1	NA	NA	TGTGCCAGCAGCCCATTCCCTTTAAGCACCCCCTACAATGAGCAGTTCTTC	CASSPFPLSTPYNEQFF
TRBV7-8	TRBJ2-3	NA	TRBD2	TGTGCCAGCAGCCCGACTAGCGGGGGCGCAGATACGCAGTATTTT	CASSPTSGGADTQYF
TRBV11-3	TRBJ2-3	NA	TRBD1	TGTGCCAGCAGCCCCGGGACAGGGGCAGATACGCAGTATTTT	CASSPGTGADTQYF
TRBV19	TRBJ2-1	NA	NA	TGTGCCAGTAGTATCTCGGGGGTATACAATGAGCAGTTCTTC	CASSISGVYNEQFF
TRBV9	TRBJ1-1	NA	NA	TGTGCCAGCAGCGGTACCGGACTTACTGAAGCTTTCTTT	CASSGTGLTEAFF
TRBV7-6	TRBJ2-7	NA	NA	TGTGCCAGCAGCTTATTTGGCCAGTCCGAAGAGCAGTACTTC	CASSLFGQSEEQYF
TRBV10-2	TRBJ1-2	NA	NA	TGCGCCAGCGGGTCCGGAACGGACTATGGCTACACCTTC	CASGSGTDYGYTF
TRBV27	TRBJ2-1	NA	NA	TGTGCCAGCAGTCCACCAGGGAATGAGCAGTTCTTC	CASSPPGNEQFF
TRBV6-5	TRBJ1-5	NA	TRBD1	TGTGCCAGCAGATCCCGACAGGGCCCACATCAGCCCCAGCATTTT	CASRSRQGPHQPQHF
TRBV14	TRBJ2-7	NA	NA	TGTGCCAGCAGCGGATCCGGGCCCTCCTACGAGCAGTACTTC	CASSGSGPSYEQYF
TRBV5-5	TRBJ2-2	NA	NA	TGTGCCAGCAGCTTGGGGTCAGCTTCTGAACGGGAGCTGTTTTTT	CASSLGSASERELFF
TRBV7-9	TRBJ1-1	NA	NA	TGTGCCAGCAGAATGAACAGGGACGGTTACACTGAAGCTTTCTTT	CASRMNRDGYTEAFF
TRBV11-2	TRBJ1-3	NA	NA	TGTGCCAGCAGCTTGGAGGGGGACCCTGGAAACACCATATATTTT	CASSLEGDPGNTIYF
TRBV7-6	TRBJ2-1	NA	TRBD2	TGTGCCAGCAGCTTGCCTAGCGGGGTTTATGAGCAGTTCTTC	CASSLPSGVYEQFF
TRBV7-3	TRBJ1-1	NA	NA	TGTGCCAGCAGCTTAATAGGGGGGAACACTGAAGCTTTCTTT	CASSLIGGNTEAFF